This T cell receptor beta chain was documented in a study of blood T cell repertoires in COVID-19. For the study at large: Sources were T cells, B-cell-depleted T cells, or PBMCs; the material itself was cDNA or gDNA.

Original analysis: Reference gene primers were amplified, and this amplification served to estimate nucleated cell counts. The protocol was immunoSEQ multiplex PCR, while the TCRdb copy is restricted to in-frame clones and leaves out a portion. The D gene and trimming were derived from the DNA, and the V and J assignments and clone size from that table. The table has 52,000 or so clones, almost 85% seen once. The CDR3 contains 14 residues. The trim removed 3 bases at V and 7 bases at J, leaving 7 bases unmatched. The germline CDR1 and CDR2 sequences are SGHRS and YFSETQ. This chain connects TRBV5-1 to TRBJ1-2; 9 bases agree with TRBD1. The receptor was isolated from a human donor in a cohort sampled during active COVID-19. Input material: peripheral blood. The CDR3 spells CASSSGQGVGGYTF. In nucleotides, the CDR3 is TGCGCCAGCAGCTCGGGACAGGGAGTTGGTGGCTACACCTTC.